Listed below are T cell receptor beta chains from one sample, sequenced in a study of CD8 T cells in Susac syndrome. TCRdb ran MiXCR on the immunoSEQ multiplex PCR reads and lists one entry per CDR3 protein. Here the sample spans about 300,000 distinct CDR3 sequences, approximately 89% being singletons. Specimen: CD8+ T cells from PBMCs. These receptors were taken from a human donor with multiple sclerosis. The CDR3 runs from the conserved cysteine through the conserved F or W. The order of the fields is clone size, V gene, CDR3 length, D gene, J gene, CDR3 DNA, CDR3 protein. D genes are given only for firm matches. A row's size may be missing; if present it is once, few, many or a size class.

-	TRBV5-4	14	TRBD1	TRBJ1-2	TGTGCCAGCAGCCAGGGACAGTCGGGCTATGGCTACACCTTC	CASSQGQSGYGYTF
-	TRBV4-1	15	TRBD1	TRBJ2-7	TGCGCCAGCAGCCAAGTCAGACAGGGGGCCTACGAGCAGTACTTC	CASSQVRQGAYEQYF
once	TRBV24-1	15	-	TRBJ2-2	TGTGCCACCAGTGACCCAGGGGCGAACACCGGGGAGCTGTTTTTT	CATSDPGANTGELFF
-	TRBV7-9	15	-	TRBJ1-1	TGTGCCAGCAGCCCTCACGAAAGCCCGAACACTGAAGCTTTCTTT	CASSPHESPNTEAFF
-	TRBV6-2/TRBV6-3	13	-	TRBJ2-3	TGTGCCAGCAGTTACTCGAATACAGACCCGGGGGATTTT	CASSYSNTDPGDF
-	TRBV29-1	15	TRBD1	TRBJ2-7	TGCAGCGTTGGGCTCCGGGACAGGGGGGACTACGAGCAGTACTTC	CSVGLRDRGDYEQYF
many	TRBV7-9	11	-	TRBJ2-2	TGTGCCAGCAGTTTAGCCGGGGAGCTGTTTTTT	CASSLAGELFF
-	TRBV9	14	-	TRBJ1-1	TGTGCCAGCAGCGTAGGGTTCAGGGGAAACGAAGCTTTCTTT	CASSVGFRGNEAFF
once	TRBV6-5	13	TRBD2	TRBJ2-7	TGTGCCAGCGGGGGGGTGGACTCCTACGAGCAGTACTTC	CASGGVDSYEQYF
-	TRBV11-3	15	TRBD2	TRBJ2-1	TGTGCCAGCAGGGGAGGGACTAGCGGTTACAATGAGCAGTTCTTC	CASRGGTSGYNEQFF
-	TRBV9	13	-	TRBJ1-3	TGTGCCAGCAGCGCGACCGAAGGAAACACCATATATTTT	CASSATEGNTIYF
-	TRBV4-3	16	TRBD1	TRBJ2-7	TGCGCCAGCAGCCACCATACCGGGACAGGTTACTACGAGCAGTACTTC	CASSHHTGTGYYEQYF
-	TRBV12-3/TRBV12-4	14	-	TRBJ2-2	TGTGCCAGCAGTGCCCCCAGGGTGGCCGGGGAGCTGTTTTTT	CASSAPRVAGELFF
-	TRBV6-2/TRBV6-3	17	-	TRBJ2-5	TGTGCCAGCAGTTACCGTCGGGCCGTGAGACATGGAGAGACCCAGTACTTC	CASSYRRAVRHGETQYF
-	TRBV14	13	-	TRBJ1-1	TGTGCCAGCAGCCAAGACGGGTACACTGAAGCTTTCTTT	CASSQDGYTEAFF
-	TRBV18	14	-	TRBJ1-2	TGTGCCAGCTCACCCTGGACAGAGATAAAGGGCTACACCTTC	CASSPWTEIKGYTF
-	TRBV7-9	14	TRBD1	TRBJ2-7	TGTGCCAGCAGCTTTCCGGGACAGGGGGCCGAGCAGTACTTC	CASSFPGQGAEQYF
-	TRBV28	14	-	TRBJ2-5	TGTGCCAGCAGTTATAGGTCAGACCAAGAGACCCAGTACTTC	CASSYRSDQETQYF
-	TRBV28	15	-	TRBJ2-1	TGTGCCAGCAGTCCTAATATCCGGGGCCGCAATGAGCAGTTCTTC	CASSPNIRGRNEQFF
-	TRBV9	16	TRBD2	TRBJ2-2	TGTGCCAGCAGCGCCAAGACTAGCGGGGACACCGGGGAGCTGTTTTTT	CASSAKTSGDTGELFF
-	TRBV19	15	-	TRBJ2-7	TGTGCCAGTAGTATAGGGCAGGGCCTACTCTACGAGCAGTACTTC	CASSIGQGLLYEQYF
-	TRBV30	12	-	TRBJ1-2	TGTGCCTGGTGGCGGACGCGCACGGGCTACACCTTC	CAWWRTRTGYTF
-	TRBV7-3	13	-	TRBJ2-7	TGTGCCAGCAGCTTATCTTCGTCCGGCGAGCAGTACTTC	CASSLSSSGEQYF
-	TRBV4-1	16	-	TRBJ2-7	TGCGCCAGCAGCCAAGACCTTCTCCAGGGGATTTACGAGCAGTACTTC	CASSQDLLQGIYEQYF
-	TRBV6-1	12	TRBD1	TRBJ1-1	TGTGCCAGCGGGGCAGGGGGCACTGAAGCTTTCTTT	CASGAGGTEAFF
few	TRBV3-1	15	TRBD1	TRBJ2-7	TGTGCCAGCAGCCGAGAGACAGGGGGCGAGGACGAGCAGTACTTC	CASSRETGGEDEQYF
-	TRBV6-6	14	TRBD1	TRBJ1-2	TGTGCCAGCAGTTGGAGGACAGGGGGCGATGGCTACACCTTC	CASSWRTGGDGYTF
once	TRBV5-1	15	-	TRBJ2-3	TGCGCCAGCAGCTCCGGGCCTGGCTCCACAGATACGCAGTATTTT	CASSSGPGSTDTQYF
-	TRBV19	14	TRBD1	TRBJ2-1	TGTGCCAGTAGTATGGCGACAGGGTGGAATGAGCAGTTCTTC	CASSMATGWNEQFF
-	TRBV28	14	-	TRBJ2-5	TGTGCCAGCAGGAAGGGACTCCGCAGAGACTCCCAGTACTTC	CASRKGLRRDSQYF
-	TRBV27	15	-	TRBJ1-5	TGTGCCAGCAGTGATAGTCCGCGAAGCAATCAGCCCCAGCATTTT	CASSDSPRSNQPQHF
-	TRBV19	14	-	TRBJ1-1	TGTGCCAGTAGTATATGGGCAGTGAACACTGAAGCTTTCTTT	CASSIWAVNTEAFF